The 10 T cell receptor beta chains in this list originate from one sample, sequenced in a study of blood T cell repertoires in COVID-19. Generated by immunoSEQ multiplex PCR, the TCRdb table keeps only in-frame clones and is missing some. Of roughly 220,000 clones detected, 84% appear once; the ten largest clones hold roughly 4.6%. Material: peripheral blood. Receptors were obtained from a woman in her sixties who had recovered from COVID-19.

CDR3 in amino acids: CASSVVGGGDEQFF. DNA of the CDR3: TGTGCCAGCAGCGTAGTCGGCGGGGGGGATGAGCAGTTCTTC. The chain links TRBV9 to TRBJ2-1; 9 bases match TRBD2. This CDR3 comprises 14 residues. The germline V gene encodes CDR1 SGDLS and CDR2 YYNGEE. V gave up 0 bases and J gave up 8 bases; unmatched junction bases: 3.

The CDR3 here is CASSLQGGSYNEQFF. CDR3 bases: TGTGCCAGCAGCTTACAGGGGGGCTCCTACAATGAGCAGTTCTTC. The genes are TRBV7-9 and TRBJ2-1, with D perhaps TRBD1 (7 bases). The germline gives CDR1 SEHNR, CDR2 FQNEAQ (reference sequence). V lost 2 bases to trimming and J lost 0 bases, with 8 bases between them. CDR3 length: 15 residues.

The chain uses TRBV10-2 and TRBJ1-1; D is possibly TRBD1 (6 bases). V lost 4 bases to trimming and J lost 1 base, with 10 bases between them. Germline CDR1 is WSHSY and CDR2 is SAAADI. This CDR3 has 14 residues. Here the CDR3 reads CASSGWGQNTEAFF. CDR3 coding DNA: TGCGCCAGCAGTGGCTGGGGGCAGAACACTGAAGCTTTCTTT.

The chain carries TRBV6-6 and TRBJ2-1, with D possibly being TRBD1 (5 bases). Trimming shortened V by 0 bases and J by 9 bases, and 18 bases separated the two germline ends. The CDR3 sequence is 16 residues long. Germline CDR1 and CDR2: MNHNY and SVGAGI (reference sequence). The DNA for the CDR3 is TGTGCCAGCAGTTACTCGGTTGGGGCCAGCAAGATTGAGCAGTTCTTC. Translated, it gives CASSYSVGASKIEQFF.

The chain carries TRBV3-1 (or the pseudogene TRBV3-2) and TRBJ1-2; possible D gene TRBD1, 5 bases. CDR3 size: 15 residues. The V end was cut by 3 bases, the J end by 5 bases, with 16 bases between. Germline V gene data show CDR1 as LGHDT and CDR2 as YNNKEL (reference sequence). CDR3 in DNA: TGTGCCAGCAGCCATTCAGGGAATCCTGTGTATGGCTACACCTTC. Translated, it gives CASSHSGNPVYGYTF.

This chain uses TRBV7-8 with TRBJ1-2; 7 nucleotides agree with TRBD1. Germline trimming cut 2 bases from V and 6 bases from J; bases unmatched to any gene: 9. Germline CDR1 and CDR2: SGHVS and FQNEAQ. The CDR3 covers 15 residues. CDR3 loop: CASSLFITQGNGYTF. The CDR3, as DNA: TGTGCCAGCAGCTTATTTATAACACAGGGGAATGGCTACACCTTC.

The rearrangement links TRBV7-2 to TRBJ2-5; D might be TRBD1 (5 bases). The ends were cut back, 2 bases at V and 6 bases at J, with 10 bases in the middle. This CDR3 has 13 residues. Germline CDR1 reads SGHTA; CDR2 reads FQGNSA. Here the CDR3 DNA reads TGTGCCAGCAGCTTACCAGGGTTAAAGACCCAGTACTTC. It yields the protein CASSLPGLKTQYF.

The chain joins TRBV3-1 (or the pseudogene TRBV3-2) to TRBJ2-7, with 8 bases that match TRBD1. Germline CDR1 and CDR2: LGHDT and YNNKEL (reference sequence). The CDR3 spans 14 residues. The V gene end was trimmed by 3 bases and the J gene end by 5 bases; junction bases not matched to a gene: 6. CDR3 coding DNA: TGTGCCAGCAGCCATCATGGACAGGGTAACGAGCAGTACTTC. This translates into CASSHHGQGNEQYF.

The chain joins TRBV6-5 to TRBJ2-7, with 7 bases that match TRBD1. Losses at the gene ends were 6 bases for V and 3 bases for J; bases not matched to a gene: 8. Germline CDR1 and CDR2: MNHEY and SVGAGI. CDR3 length: 14 residues. For the CDR3, the DNA is TGTGCCAGCAGAACCCCGGGACAGATCTACGAGCAGTACTTC. It is translated as CASRTPGQIYEQYF.

The chain couples TRBV24-1 to TRBJ2-3; TRBD1 is a possible D gene (5 bases). CDR3 length equals 16 residues. The germline CDR1 and CDR2 sequences are KGHDR and SFDVKD. Deletions cut 7 bases from V and 1 base from J, with 17 bases between. The CDR3 loop is CATSSHGGAGTDTQYF. The DNA for the CDR3 is TGTGCCACCAGCTCCCACGGTGGGGCGGGCACAGATACGCAGTATTTT.